Each of the 26 T cell receptor beta chains below was sequenced from the same sample in a study of T-cell memory formation after mild COVID-19. TCRdb called the 5' RACE reads again in MiXCR, with one record for every CDR3 protein. The table includes almost 550,000 distinct CDR3 sequences, 20% detected once. The sample was PBMCs or a T cell subset sorted from them (not recorded which). The receptors were gathered from an adult woman who had mild COVID-19 (a few samples of this study predate the infection). Cell type and time point are not known.

This clonotype was seen more than once but under ten times. J is TRBJ1-2 and V is TRBV12-3 or TRBV12-4, with D uncertain. V was trimmed by 3 bases and J by 3 bases, leaving 8 bases between them. The CDR3 is 13 amino acids. CDR3 amino acids: CASSFSEDYGYTF. Here the CDR3 DNA reads TGTGCCAGCAGTTTTAGCGAAGACTATGGCTACACCTTC.

The rearrangement links TRBV4-1 to TRBJ2-7; 7 bases agree with TRBD1. This CDR3 has 16 residues. V lost 3 bases and J lost 2; bases outside the gene matches: 10. Germline lookup yields CDR1 MGHRA and CDR2 YSYEKL. CDR3 amino acids: CASSQRDSDATYEQYF. The DNA of the CDR3 is TGCGCCAGCAGCCAGAGGGACAGCGATGCCACCTACGAGCAGTACTTC.

The V gene is TRBV13, the J gene TRBJ1-5, with 9 bases that match TRBD1. This CDR3 spans 21 amino acids. The trim removed 6 bases at V and 2 bases at J, leaving 23 bases unmatched. Germline assignment: CDR1 PRHDT and CDR2 FYEKMQ (reference sequence). The CDR3 DNA reads as TGTGCCAGCAGTCCTCCTTCAGACACCGGGACAGGGTCGTCTGGCAATCAGCCCCAGCATTTT. Translation: CASSPPSDTGTGSSGNQPQHF.

The V and J genes are TRBV7-9 and TRBJ2-5; no firm D call. Germline-derived CDR1 and CDR2 are SEHNR and FQNEAQ (reference sequence). With 3 bases removed from V and 2 bases from J, the gap between germline ends came to 10 bases. The CDR3 loop spans 14 amino acids. CDR3 in amino acids: CASSFHLGQETQYF. The DNA of the CDR3 is TGTGCCAGCAGCTTTCATTTGGGACAAGAGACCCAGTACTTC.

V gene TRBV29-1 combines with J gene TRBJ2-2, with 9 bases matching TRBD1. V lost 4 bases to trimming and J lost 0 bases; unmatched junction nucleotides: 15. Germline values: CDR1 SQVTM, CDR2 ANQGSEA. The CDR3 covers 19 residues. The CDR3, as DNA: TGCAGCGTTGTGGACAGGGGTGGAGGGGTTATCCCGAACACCGGGGAGCTGTTTTTT. Residues: CSVVDRGGGVIPNTGELFF.

This clonotype came up a few times. This chain connects TRBV5-1 to TRBJ1-1, with TRBD1 identical over 9 bases. The CDR3 contains 15 residues. With V trimmed by 3 bases and J by 1 base, 4 bases remained unmatched. Per the germline V gene, CDR1 is SGHRS and CDR2 is YFSETQ. As DNA, the CDR3 is TGCGCCAGCAGCTCTAAACAGGGGGCGAACACTGAAGCTTTCTTT. Its protein product is CASSSKQGANTEAFF.

This clonotype appeared a single time. V gene TRBV19 combines with J gene TRBJ2-3; maybe TRBD2 (5 bases). Trimming took off 6 bases at V and 0 bases at J, with 13 bases between the two ends. The CDR3 is made up of 15 amino acids. Looked up from germline, CDR1 is LNHDA and CDR2 is SQIVND (reference sequence). The CDR3 DNA sequence: TGTGCCAGTAGACCAACGGAGGTGAGCACAGATACGCAGTATTTT. Protein: CASRPTEVSTDTQYF.

This chain links TRBV5-1 with TRBJ2-1; 8 bases are shared with TRBD1. The CDR3 has 15 residues. Losses at the gene ends were 0 bases for V and 6 bases for J; bases not matched to a gene: 5. CDR1 and CDR2 from the germline V gene are SGHRS and YFSETQ. The CDR3 DNA reads as TGCGCCAGCAGCTTGGACCAGGGGGCGCGCAATGAGCAGTTCTTC. Encoded protein: CASSLDQGARNEQFF.

This clonotype was counted only a few times. The rearrangement uses TRBV27 and TRBJ2-3; D might be TRBD1 (5 bases). The CDR3 runs to 13 residues. V was pared by 0 bases and J by 9 bases, with 10 bases between. Looked up from germline, CDR1 is MNHEY and CDR2 is SMNVEV (reference sequence). CDR3 protein: CASSLSSRTTQYF. DNA for the CDR3: TGTGCCAGCAGTTTATCTTCCAGGACAACGCAGTATTTT.

J is TRBJ2-3 and V is TRBV24-1; TRBD2 is a possible D gene (6 bases). The CDR3 extends over 14 amino acids. Per the germline V gene, CDR1 is KGHDR and CDR2 is SFDVKD. V was cut by 4 bases and J by 6 bases, with 13 bases left in between. This CDR3 reads CATSETSRADTQYF. DNA of the CDR3: TGTGCCACCAGTGAAACTAGCCGCGCTGATACGCAGTATTTT.

This clonotype was seen many times. The V call is TRBV6-4, the J call TRBJ2-3; 10 bases are shared with TRBD2. Looked up from germline, CDR1 is MRHNA and CDR2 is SNTAGT. With V trimmed by 3 bases and J by 1 base, 1 base remained unmatched. The CDR3 is 15 residues long. Here the CDR3 reads CASSETSGGTDTQYF. Written as DNA, the CDR3 is TGTGCCAGCAGTGAAACTAGCGGGGGCACAGATACGCAGTATTTT.

V usage is TRBV10-3 and J usage is TRBJ2-1; weak D call: TRBD1 (8 bases). The ends were cut back, 8 bases at V and 11 bases at J, with 22 bases in the middle. Germline V gives CDR1 ENHRY, CDR2 SYGVKD. The CDR3 runs 14 residues. CDR3 nucleotides: TGTGCCATCGGGGGGGGACAGGCGCTAATGCAGCAGTTCTTC. It encodes CAIGGGQALMQQFF.

This clonotype was seen a handful of times. This sequence joins TRBV5-1 and TRBJ1-1, with a weak D call TRBD1 (5 bases). From germline, CDR1 is SGHRS and CDR2 YFSETQ. The CDR3 contains 11 residues. The germline V and J ends were trimmed by 4 bases and 7 bases, with 8 bases remaining between them. DNA of the CDR3: TGCGCCAGCAGCATGGGACTTGAAGCTTTCTTT. Its translation is CASSMGLEAFF.

This clonotype was seen more than once but under ten times. The rearrangement links TRBV3-1 to TRBJ2-7; D possibly uses TRBD1 or TRBD2 (5 bases each). Per germline, CDR1 LGHDT and CDR2 YNNKEL (reference sequence). V lost 4 bases and J lost 6, with 16 bases in between. CDR3 length equals 14 residues. CDR3 bases: TGTGCCAGCAGCCCCTACAGGACCGAGGGCGAGCAGTACTTC. Protein: CASSPYRTEGEQYF.

The J gene is TRBJ2-5, the V gene TRBV20-1; 8 positions agree with TRBD2. The CDR3 is made up of 16 amino acids. Germline CDR1 DFQATT, CDR2 SNEGSKA (reference sequence). With 3 bases clipped from V and 5 bases from J, the junction kept 14 bases outside the gene matches. The CDR3: CSARPQEAGVLETQYF. Here the CDR3 DNA reads TGCAGTGCTAGGCCCCAGGAAGCGGGGGTCCTTGAGACCCAGTACTTC.

This clonotype was seen a few times. The rearrangement uses TRBV20-1 and TRBJ1-1, with 8 bases that match TRBD1. Trimming took 6 bases from V and 8 from J; bases not matched to a gene: 8. This CDR3 spans 12 amino acids. The germline CDR1 and CDR2 sequences are DFQATT and SNEGSKA (reference sequence). The CDR3, as DNA: TGCAGTGCGCCAGACAGGGGTAGGGAAGCTTTCTTT. Translated: CSAPDRGREAFF.

The table lists this clonotype with a few counts. V usage is TRBV6-5 and J usage is TRBJ2-7; the D gene is possibly TRBD1 (6 bases). The CDR3 consists of 15 residues. CDR1 and CDR2 from the germline V gene are MNHEY and SVGAGI. V lost 2 bases and J 0 bases, leaving 11 bases between the germline ends. CDR3 sequence (DNA): TGTGCCAGCAGTTACGCCCAGGGGAGCTCCTACGAGCAGTACTTC. Its translation: CASSYAQGSSYEQYF.

This clonotype occurred many times. This sequence joins TRBV11-3 and TRBJ2-1; possible D gene TRBD2, 6 bases. Per the germline V gene, CDR1 is SGHNT and CDR2 is YENEEA. This CDR3 comprises 16 residues. V was pared by 5 bases and J by 1 base, with 15 bases between. The CDR3 spells CASSAAGTLSYNEQFF. The CDR3 DNA follows: TGTGCCAGCAGCGCCGCCGGGACTTTGTCCTACAATGAGCAGTTCTTC.

The chain is built from TRBV5-1 and TRBJ2-7; D is unresolved. The germline gives CDR1 SGHRS, CDR2 YFSETQ. V shed 1 base and J shed 3 bases, with 14 bases lying between them. The CDR3 runs 15 residues. This chain's CDR3 is CASSLTWAPDYEQYF. In nucleotides, the CDR3 is TGCGCCAGCAGCTTGACCTGGGCCCCCGACTACGAGCAGTACTTC.

The V call is TRBV20-1, the J call TRBJ1-4; weak D call: TRBD1 (6 bases). The CDR3 loop spans 11 amino acids. The germline gives CDR1 DFQATT, CDR2 SNEGSKA (reference sequence). The V end lost 4 bases, the J end lost 8 bases, and 8 bases lay between the germline ends. CDR3 sequence reads: CSATGDEKLFF. In DNA form, the CDR3 reads TGCAGTGCTACAGGGGACGAAAAACTGTTTTTT.

This clonotype is termed medium-sized. The chain carries TRBV7-2 and TRBJ2-1; TRBD2 matches at 10 bases. Germline CDR1 is SGHTA and CDR2 is FQGNSA. After removal of 4 bases from V and 4 bases from J, the junction contained 4 bases not matched to a gene. The CDR3 is made up of 15 amino acids. CDR3 coding DNA: TGTGCCAGCAGCTCGACTAGCGGGCAGTACAATGAGCAGTTCTTC. Encoded protein: CASSSTSGQYNEQFF.

This chain joins TRBV3-1 and TRBJ2-1, with 13 bases lining up with TRBD2. The CDR3 sequence is 14 residues long. The germline CDR1 and CDR2 sequences are LGHDT and YNNKEL (reference sequence). J lost 7 bases, V lost 10 bases, and 7 bases had no gene match. CDR3 DNA: TGTGCCACACGACTAGCGGGAGGAGGGAATGAGCAGTTCTTC. It is translated as CATRLAGGGNEQFF.

This clonotype was detected only a few times. The CDR3 DNA is TGTGCCAGCAGGGATATCGGGACAGGGTCATACGAGCAGTACTTC. Its translation: CASRDIGTGSYEQYF. This rearrangement joins TRBV25-1 to TRBJ2-7; 9 bases map to TRBD1. Germline V lookup: CDR1 MGHDK, CDR2 SYGVNS. With 6 bases clipped from V and 4 bases from J, the junction kept 10 bases outside the gene matches. The CDR3 length is 15 residues.

This chain joins TRBV7-9 and TRBJ2-5; D is tentatively TRBD1 or TRBD2 (6 bases each). CDR3 length: 14 amino acids. Looked up from germline, CDR1 is SEHNR and CDR2 is FQNEAQ (reference sequence). Between the trimmed V and J ends, which lost 5 bases and 4 bases, there was a span of 14 bases. The CDR3 nucleotides are TGTGCCAGCAGCCTGACTAGGGGGACAGAGACCCAGTACTTC. Its protein product is CASSLTRGTETQYF.

The chain is built from TRBV19 and TRBJ1-2; 9 positions match TRBD1. The CDR3 has 14 amino acids. J gave up 4 bases and V 5 bases, and 5 bases lay outside the gene matches. Per germline, CDR1 LNHDA and CDR2 SQIVND (reference sequence). The CDR3 is CASSFSTGGYGYTF. CDR3 nucleotide sequence: TGTGCCAGTAGTTTTTCGACAGGGGGCTATGGCTACACCTTC.

This clonotype has only a few counts. This chain joins TRBV5-1 and TRBJ2-1; unclear D gene. The CDR3 consists of 13 residues. Germline CDR1 SGHRS, CDR2 YFSETQ. Trimming took 3 bases from V and 9 from J, leaving 13 bases between them. CDR3 sequence reads: CASSSSIQTEQFF. The CDR3 DNA reads TGCGCCAGCAGCTCCTCGATCCAAACTGAGCAGTTCTTC.